This T cell receptor beta chain came from a study of patients and donors after allogeneic stem cell transplantation. This clonotype has more than one count but fewer than ten. Each CDR3 protein is one row after TCRdb ran MiXCR on the RT-PCR reads. In the table there are some 230,000 distinct CDR3 sequences, 12% to 15% of which are singletons. CDR3 length: 14 residues. Germline values: CDR1 KGHSH, CDR2 LQKENI. The trim removed 6 bases at V and 0 bases at J, leaving 1 base unmatched. The chain employs TRBV18 and TRBJ1-4; 7 positions agree with TRBD1. The TCR originated in a human donor who was either an allogeneic HSCT recipient or a stem cell or donor lymphocyte infusion donor (not recorded which). It is not recorded whose cells these are; they may come from a transplant donor. Sequenced: blood, either unsorted or a sorted T cell fraction (not recorded which). The DNA for the CDR3 is TGTGCCAGCTCGCAGGGGGCAACTAATGAAAAACTGTTTTTT. Protein sequence: CASSQGATNEKLFF.